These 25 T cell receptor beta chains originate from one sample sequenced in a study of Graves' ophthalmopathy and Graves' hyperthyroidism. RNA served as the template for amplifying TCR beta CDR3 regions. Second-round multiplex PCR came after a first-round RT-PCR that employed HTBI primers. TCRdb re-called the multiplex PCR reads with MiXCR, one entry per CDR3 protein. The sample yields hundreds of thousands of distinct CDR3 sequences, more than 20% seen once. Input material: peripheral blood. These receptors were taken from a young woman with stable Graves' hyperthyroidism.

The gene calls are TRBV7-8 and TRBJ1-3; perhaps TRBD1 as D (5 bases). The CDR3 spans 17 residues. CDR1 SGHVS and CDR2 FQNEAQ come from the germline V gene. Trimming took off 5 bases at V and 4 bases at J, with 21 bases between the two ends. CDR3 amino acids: CASSPFMGVVSGNTIYF. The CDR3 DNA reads TGTGCCAGCAGCCCATTCATGGGGGTAGTTTCGGGAAACACCATATATTTT.

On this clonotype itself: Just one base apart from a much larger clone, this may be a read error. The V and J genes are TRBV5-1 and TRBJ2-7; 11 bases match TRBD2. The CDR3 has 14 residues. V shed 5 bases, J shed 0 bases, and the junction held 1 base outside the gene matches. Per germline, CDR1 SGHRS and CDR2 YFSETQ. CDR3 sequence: CASRTSGNSYEQYV. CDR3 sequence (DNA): TGCGCCAGCAGGACTAGCGGGAACTCCTACGAGCAGTACGTC.

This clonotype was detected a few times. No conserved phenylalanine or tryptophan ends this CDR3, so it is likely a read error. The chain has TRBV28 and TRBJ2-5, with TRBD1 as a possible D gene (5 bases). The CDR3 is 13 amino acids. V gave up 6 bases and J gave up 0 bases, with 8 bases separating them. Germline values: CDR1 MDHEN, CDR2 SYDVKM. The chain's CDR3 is CASSDSYQETQYS. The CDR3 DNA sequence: TGTGCCAGCAGCGACAGCTACCAAGAGACCCAGTACTCC.

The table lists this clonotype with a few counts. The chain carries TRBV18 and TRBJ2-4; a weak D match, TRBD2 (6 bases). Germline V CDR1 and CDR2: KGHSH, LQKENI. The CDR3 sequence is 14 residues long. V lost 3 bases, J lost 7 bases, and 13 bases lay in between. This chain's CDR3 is CASSPGGAANIQYF. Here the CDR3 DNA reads TGTGCCAGCTCACCCGGAGGGGCAGCGAACATTCAGTACTTC.

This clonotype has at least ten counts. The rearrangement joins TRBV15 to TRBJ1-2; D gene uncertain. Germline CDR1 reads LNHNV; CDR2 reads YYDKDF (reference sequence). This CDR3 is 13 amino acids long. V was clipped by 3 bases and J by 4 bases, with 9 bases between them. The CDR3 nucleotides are TGTGCCACCAGCAGCGGACGGCTCTATGGCTACACCTTC. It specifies CATSSGRLYGYTF.

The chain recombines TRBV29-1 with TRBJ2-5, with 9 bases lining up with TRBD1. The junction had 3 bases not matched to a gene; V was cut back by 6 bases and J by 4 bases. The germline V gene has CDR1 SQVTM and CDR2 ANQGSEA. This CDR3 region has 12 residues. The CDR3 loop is CSVDRGAETQYF. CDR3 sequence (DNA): TGCAGCGTGGACAGGGGCGCAGAGACCCAGTACTTC.

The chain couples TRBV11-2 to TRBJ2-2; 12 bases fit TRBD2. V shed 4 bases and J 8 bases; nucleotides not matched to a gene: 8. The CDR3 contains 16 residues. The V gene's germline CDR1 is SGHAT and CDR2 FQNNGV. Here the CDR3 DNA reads TGTGCCAGCAGCTCCTATGGGACTAGCGGGTCGGGGGAGCTGTTTTTT. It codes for CASSSYGTSGSGELFF.

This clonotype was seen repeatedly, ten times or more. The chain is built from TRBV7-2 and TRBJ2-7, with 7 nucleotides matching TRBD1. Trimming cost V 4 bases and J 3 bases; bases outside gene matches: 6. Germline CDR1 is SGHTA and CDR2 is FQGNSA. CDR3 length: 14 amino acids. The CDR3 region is CASSSPGQHYEQYF. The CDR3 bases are TGTGCCAGCAGCTCTCCGGGACAGCACTACGAGCAGTACTTC.

The CDR3 bases are TGTGCCAGCAGCCAAGGTTTTGGGAACACTGAAGCTTTCTTT. Its protein is CASSQGFGNTEAFF. The V call is TRBV3-1, the J call TRBJ1-1, with D hard to call. The CDR3 contains 14 residues. Germline loops: CDR1 LGHDT, CDR2 YNNKEL (reference sequence). V was shortened by 1 base and J by 1 base, with 7 bases between the two germline ends.

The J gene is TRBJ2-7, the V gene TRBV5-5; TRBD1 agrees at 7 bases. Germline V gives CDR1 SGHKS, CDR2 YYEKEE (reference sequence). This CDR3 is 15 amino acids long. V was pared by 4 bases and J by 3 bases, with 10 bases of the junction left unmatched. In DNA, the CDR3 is TGTGCCAGCAGCGTAGGGACAGCCCGGGACTACGAGCAGTACTTC. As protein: CASSVGTARDYEQYF.

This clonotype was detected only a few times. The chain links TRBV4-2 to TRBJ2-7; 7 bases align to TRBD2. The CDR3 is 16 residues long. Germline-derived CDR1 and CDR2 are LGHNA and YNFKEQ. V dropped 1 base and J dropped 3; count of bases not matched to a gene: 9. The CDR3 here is CASSQGVLADVYEQYF. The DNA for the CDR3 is TGTGCCAGCAGCCAAGGTGTTCTAGCGGACGTCTACGAGCAGTACTTC.

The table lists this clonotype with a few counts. The CDR3 DNA reads as TGTGCCAGCAGCCTAATGGACAGCTCTGGAAACACCATATATTTT. It yields the protein CASSLMDSSGNTIYF. The V gene is TRBV5-5, the J gene TRBJ1-3, with D possibly matching TRBD1 (6 bases). CDR1 and CDR2 from the germline V gene are SGHKS and YYEKEE (reference sequence). V lost 4 bases, J lost 0 bases, and 11 bases lay in between. The CDR3 is made up of 15 amino acids.

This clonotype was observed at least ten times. The CDR3 DNA reads TGTGCCAGCAGTCGACGACTAGCGGGTTCCACCGGGGAGCTGTTTTTT. Amino acid sequence: CASSRRLAGSTGELFF. J is TRBJ2-2 and V is TRBV6-2 or TRBV6-3; 10 nucleotides match TRBD2. Trimming at V came to 5 bases and at J to 4 bases, leaving 7 bases not matched to a gene. This CDR3 has 16 residues. Germline V CDR1 and CDR2: MNHEY, SVGEGT.

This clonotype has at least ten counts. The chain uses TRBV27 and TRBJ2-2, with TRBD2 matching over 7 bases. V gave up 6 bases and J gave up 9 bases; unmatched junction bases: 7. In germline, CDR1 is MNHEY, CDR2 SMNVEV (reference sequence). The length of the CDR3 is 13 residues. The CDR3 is CASSLGTIRELFF. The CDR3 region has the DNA TGTGCCAGCAGCCTCGGGACTATCAGGGAGCTGTTTTTT.

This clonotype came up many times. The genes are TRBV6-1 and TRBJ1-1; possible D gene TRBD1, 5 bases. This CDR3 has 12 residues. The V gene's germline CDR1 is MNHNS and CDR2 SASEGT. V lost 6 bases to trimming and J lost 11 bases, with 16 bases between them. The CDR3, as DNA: TGTGCCAGCAGACACACGGGGGTAGGGGCTTTCTTT. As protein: CASRHTGVGAFF.

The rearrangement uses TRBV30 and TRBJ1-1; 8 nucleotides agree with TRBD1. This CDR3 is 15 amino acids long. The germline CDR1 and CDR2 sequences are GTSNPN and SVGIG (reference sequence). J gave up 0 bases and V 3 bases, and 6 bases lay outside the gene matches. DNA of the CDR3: TGTGCCTGGAGAGACAGGGGCCGAATGAACACTGAAGCTTTCTTT. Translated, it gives CAWRDRGRMNTEAFF.

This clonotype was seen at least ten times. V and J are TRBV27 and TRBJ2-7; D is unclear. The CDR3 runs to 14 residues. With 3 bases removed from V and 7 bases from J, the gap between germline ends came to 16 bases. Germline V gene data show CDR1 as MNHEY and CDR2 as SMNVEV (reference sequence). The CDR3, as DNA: TGTGCCAGCAGTTTGTTGGCCGGCCTGGGGGAGCAGTACTTC. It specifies CASSLLAGLGEQYF.

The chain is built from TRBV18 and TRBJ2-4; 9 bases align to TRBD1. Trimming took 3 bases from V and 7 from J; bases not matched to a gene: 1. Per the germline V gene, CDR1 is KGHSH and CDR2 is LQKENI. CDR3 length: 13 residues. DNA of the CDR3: TGTGCCAGCTCACCGGACAGGGGTAACATTCAGTACTTC. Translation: CASSPDRGNIQYF.

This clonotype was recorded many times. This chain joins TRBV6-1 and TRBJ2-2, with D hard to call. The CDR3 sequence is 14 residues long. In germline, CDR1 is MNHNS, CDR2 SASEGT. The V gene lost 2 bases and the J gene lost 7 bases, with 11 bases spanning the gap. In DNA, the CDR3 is TGTGCCAGCAGTGAATTCTGGGTCAGCGGGGAGCTGTTTTTT. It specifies CASSEFWVSGELFF.

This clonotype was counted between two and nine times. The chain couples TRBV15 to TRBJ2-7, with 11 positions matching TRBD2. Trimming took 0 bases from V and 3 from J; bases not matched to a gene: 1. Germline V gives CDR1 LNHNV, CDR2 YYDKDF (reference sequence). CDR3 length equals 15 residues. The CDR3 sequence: CATSREGTSGYEQYF. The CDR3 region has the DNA TGTGCCACCAGCAGAGAAGGGACTAGCGGCTACGAGCAGTACTTC.

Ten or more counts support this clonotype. The CDR3 is CAISESARGQNSPLHF. The CDR3 region has the DNA TGTGCCATCAGTGAGTCCGCACGGGGACAAAATTCACCCCTCCACTTT. This sequence joins TRBV10-3 and TRBJ1-6; weak D call: TRBD1 (6 bases). The CDR3 totals 16 residues. V gave up 0 bases and J gave up 7 bases, with 13 bases separating them. The germline V gene encodes CDR1 ENHRY and CDR2 SYGVKD.

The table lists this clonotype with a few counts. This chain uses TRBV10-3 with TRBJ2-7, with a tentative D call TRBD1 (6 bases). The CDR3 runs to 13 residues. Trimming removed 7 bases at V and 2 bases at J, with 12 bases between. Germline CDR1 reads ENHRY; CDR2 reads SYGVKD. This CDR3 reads CAINRDTTYEQYF. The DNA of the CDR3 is TGTGCCATCAACCGGGACACCACCTACGAGCAGTACTTC.

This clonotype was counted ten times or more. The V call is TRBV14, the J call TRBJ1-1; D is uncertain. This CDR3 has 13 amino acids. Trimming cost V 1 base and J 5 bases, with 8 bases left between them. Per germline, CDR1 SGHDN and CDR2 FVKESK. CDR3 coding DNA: TGTGCCAGCAGCCAAGTGCCGGGAACTGAAGCTTTCTTT. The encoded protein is CASSQVPGTEAFF. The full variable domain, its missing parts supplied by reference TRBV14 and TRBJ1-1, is EAGVTQFPSHSVIEKGQTVTLRCDPISGHDNLYWYRRVMGKEIKFLLHFVKESKQDESGMPNNRFLAERTGGTYSTLKVQPAELEDSGVYFCASSQVPGTEAFFGQGTRLTVV.

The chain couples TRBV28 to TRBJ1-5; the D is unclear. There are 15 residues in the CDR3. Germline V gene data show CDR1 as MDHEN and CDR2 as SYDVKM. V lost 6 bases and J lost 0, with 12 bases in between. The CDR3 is CASSSTQYSNQPQHF. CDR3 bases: TGTGCCAGCAGCTCCACCCAATATAGCAATCAGCCCCAGCATTTT.

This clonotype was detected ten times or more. The CDR3 region has the DNA TGTGCCAGCGAATCTAGGGGGAAATACGAGCAGTACTTC. Residues: CASESRGKYEQYF. This chain joins TRBV6-2 or TRBV6-3 and TRBJ2-7; a possible D gene is TRBD1 (6 bases). The ends were cut back, 8 bases at V and 4 bases at J, with 15 bases in the middle. This CDR3 has 13 residues. The germline gives CDR1 MNHEY, CDR2 SVGEGT.